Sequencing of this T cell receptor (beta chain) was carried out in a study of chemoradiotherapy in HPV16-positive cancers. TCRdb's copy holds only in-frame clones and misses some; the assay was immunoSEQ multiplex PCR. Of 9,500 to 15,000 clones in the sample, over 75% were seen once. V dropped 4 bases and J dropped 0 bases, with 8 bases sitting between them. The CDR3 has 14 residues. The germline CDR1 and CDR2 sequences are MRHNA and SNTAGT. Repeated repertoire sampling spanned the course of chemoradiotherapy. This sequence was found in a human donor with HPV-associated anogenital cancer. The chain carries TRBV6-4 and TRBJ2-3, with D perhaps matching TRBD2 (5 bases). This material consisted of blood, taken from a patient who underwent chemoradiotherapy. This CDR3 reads CASSARGSTDTQYF. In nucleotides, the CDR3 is TGTGCCAGCAGTGCCCGAGGGAGCACAGATACGCAGTATTTT.